One sample yielded the 10 T cell receptor beta chains listed below, sequenced in a study of T cell responses to AZD1222 COVID-19 vaccine. Clones were read by immunoSEQ multiplex PCR, and TCRdb kept only the in-frame ones, dropping some. The table has fewer than 150,000 clones, around 93% seen once. Specimen: peripheral blood, collected on day 0 of AZD1222 vaccination. All receptors derive from an adult in good health.

The gene calls are TRBV5-1 and TRBJ1-3; no clear D gene. V lost 4 bases and J 4 bases, leaving 12 bases between the germline ends. The CDR3 runs to 14 residues. Germline assignment: CDR1 SGHRS and CDR2 YFSETQ. The CDR3: CASSPTQKGNTIYF. CDR3 sequence (DNA): TGCGCCAGCAGCCCAACACAGAAGGGAAACACCATATATTTT.

The count of this clone is one. This rearrangement joins TRBV5-6 to TRBJ2-5, with TRBD1 identical over 7 bases. Trimming cost V 4 bases and J 5 bases; bases outside gene matches: 11. CDR1 is SGHDT and CDR2 is YYEEEE in the germline V gene. The CDR3 is 15 residues long. The CDR3 nucleotides read TGTGCCAGCAGCCCAAATAGGGACAGATGGGAGACCCAGTACTTC. It specifies CASSPNRDRWETQYF.

CDR3 nucleotide sequence: TGTGCCAGCAGTTCTCCCGGGACAGAGCACGAGCAGTACTTC. Protein product: CASSSPGTEHEQYF. This sequence joins TRBV28 and TRBJ2-7, with 7 positions matching TRBD1. The germline V gene has CDR1 MDHEN and CDR2 SYDVKM. Germline trimming cut 4 bases from V and 5 bases from J; bases unmatched to any gene: 8. There are 14 residues in the CDR3.

V gene TRBV30 combines with J gene TRBJ1-4; D is possibly TRBD1 (5 bases). The CDR3 extends over 14 amino acids. The ends were cut back, 0 bases at V and 8 bases at J, with 13 bases in the middle. From germline, CDR1 is GTSNPN and CDR2 SVGIG (reference sequence). CDR3 in amino acids: CAWSVPGVDEKLFF. CDR3 DNA: TGTGCCTGGAGTGTACCGGGGGTGGACGAAAAACTGTTTTTT.

The chain couples TRBV18 to TRBJ1-1; the D is unclear. V was pared by 1 base and J by 4 bases, with 10 bases between. The CDR3 is made up of 14 amino acids. Germline V CDR1 and CDR2: KGHSH, LQKENI. The CDR3 DNA is TGTGCCAGCTCACCACAGGACTGGAGCACTGAAGCTTTCTTT. Amino acid sequence: CASSPQDWSTEAFF.

V usage is TRBV28 and J usage is TRBJ2-1; D gene uncertain. Germline CDR1 and CDR2: MDHEN and SYDVKM. CDR3 length: 14 residues. V was trimmed by 7 bases and J by 0 bases, leaving 10 bases between them. CDR3 nucleotide sequence: TGTGCCAGCACCCCGGGTGGCTCCTACAATGAGCAGTTCTTC. Translated: CASTPGGSYNEQFF. Variable domain in full (rest from reference TRBV28 and TRBJ2-1): DVKVTQSSRYLVKRTGEKVFLECVQDMDHENMFWYRQDPGLGLRLIYFSYDVKMKEKGDIPEGYSVSREKKERFSLILESASTNQTSMYLCASTPGGSYNEQFFGPGTRLTVL.

The chain joins TRBV6-6 to TRBJ2-1; D gene ambiguous. There are 13 residues in the CDR3. CDR1 MNHNY and CDR2 SVGAGI come from the germline V gene (reference sequence). V was shortened by 4 bases and J by 5 bases, with 9 bases between the two germline ends. DNA for the CDR3: TGTGCCAGCAGTTCTAGTGTTCACAATGAGCAGTTCTTC. It encodes CASSSSVHNEQFF.

In its sample, this clone was seen once. The chain carries TRBV3-1 (or the pseudogene TRBV3-2) and TRBJ1-1, with D possibly being TRBD1 (6 bases). V lost 0 bases to trimming and J lost 5 bases, with 10 bases between them. Germline V lookup: CDR1 LGHDT, CDR2 YNNKEL (reference sequence). The CDR3 covers 14 residues. The CDR3 DNA reads TGTGCCAGCAGCCAAGATCAGGGGTGGACTGAAGCTTTCTTT. The encoded protein is CASSQDQGWTEAFF.

This chain uses TRBV7-9 with TRBJ2-7, with 9 positions matching TRBD1. V lost 3 bases to trimming and J lost 1 base; unmatched junction nucleotides: 10. Germline loops: CDR1 SEHNR, CDR2 FQNEAQ (reference sequence). The CDR3 runs 17 residues. CDR3 in amino acids: CASSLSSRQGVSYEQYF. For the CDR3, the DNA is TGTGCCAGCAGCTTGTCATCTCGACAGGGGGTTTCCTACGAGCAGTACTTC. The full variable domain, rest sourced from reference TRBV7-9 and TRBJ2-7, is DTGVSQNPRHKITKRGQNVTFRCDPISEHNRLYWYRQTLGQGPEFLTYFQNEAQLEKSRLLSDRFSAERPKGSFSTLEIQRTEQGDSAMYLCASSLSSRQGVSYEQYFGPGTRLTVT.

The gene calls are TRBV18 and TRBJ2-1; the match to TRBD2 covers 10 bases. The ends lost 1 base at V and 6 bases at J; junction bases unmatched: 6. Germline lookup yields CDR1 KGHSH and CDR2 LQKENI. This CDR3 spans 16 amino acids. The CDR3 coding sequence is TGTGCCAGCTCACCACGCGCAGCGGGGGGGCCCAATGAGCAGTTCTTC. The encoded protein is CASSPRAAGGPNEQFF. Combining the CDR3 with reference TRBV18 and TRBJ2-1 gives the whole variable domain NAGVMQNPRHLVRRRGQEARLRCSPMKGHSHVYWYRQLPEEGLKFMVYLQKENIIDESGMPKERFSAEFPKEGPSILRIQQVVRGDSAAYFCASSPRAAGGPNEQFFGPGTRLTVL.